Each of the 9 T cell receptor beta chains below was sequenced from the same sample in a study of ipilimumab plus nivolumab after autologous stem cell transplantation (dated by TCRdb to the early 2020s). The library relied on the immunoSEQ multiplex PCR assay. TCRdb took this table from immuneACCESS and kept in-frame rearrangements with V and J called. Such tables lack part of the clones; where checked against another copy, unresolved V genes explain under half of the gap, and the rest is unexplained. A total of 10,000 to 15,000 clones appear in this sample, more than 70% of them only once. Of the sample, approximately 15% is held by the ten largest clones. The material sequenced was PBMCs, taken in a trial of ipilimumab plus nivolumab as post-transplant consolidation. Receptor source: a male donor with diffuse large B-cell lymphoma.

V and J are TRBV6-1 and TRBJ2-2; 8 nucleotides align to TRBD1. The germline CDR1 and CDR2 sequences are MNHNS and SASEGT. With 7 bases clipped from V and 5 bases from J, the junction kept 6 bases outside the gene matches. The CDR3 is made up of 14 amino acids. This CDR3 is CASKVGQGTGELFF. CDR3 coding DNA: TGTGCCAGCAAAGTAGGACAGGGAACCGGGGAGCTGTTTTTT.

There are a few counts of this clone. The gene calls are TRBV5-5 and TRBJ2-3; D ambiguous. Germline-derived CDR1 and CDR2 are SGHKS and YYEKEE (reference sequence). This CDR3 spans 12 amino acids. With 6 bases removed from V and 5 bases from J, the gap between germline ends came to 10 bases. The CDR3 DNA is TGTGCCAGCAACTTTGCGCAAGATACGCAGTATTTT. Its translation: CASNFAQDTQYF.

This clone was counted between two and nine times. The chain is built from TRBV18 and TRBJ2-1; no definite D call. Germline V gives CDR1 KGHSH, CDR2 LQKENI. V dropped 1 base and J dropped 8 bases, with 6 bases sitting between them. The CDR3 sequence is 12 residues long. DNA for the CDR3: TGTGCCAGCTCACCACATGGTGATGAGCAGTTCTTC. Encoded protein: CASSPHGDEQFF.

The V gene is TRBV19, the J gene TRBJ1-2; 7 bases are shared with TRBD1. This CDR3 region has 13 residues. CDR1 is LNHDA and CDR2 is SQIVND in the germline V gene (reference sequence). V shed 3 bases and J 7 bases; nucleotides not matched to a gene: 5. The CDR3 DNA is TGTGCCAGTAGTATCGCAGGGGGGACTGGCTACACCTTC. This codes for CASSIAGGTGYTF.

This chain links TRBV29-1 with TRBJ1-2; possible D gene TRBD1, 6 bases. This CDR3 is 12 amino acids long. Trimming took off 5 bases at V and 7 bases at J, with 14 bases between the two ends. Germline CDR1 reads SQVTM; CDR2 reads ANQGSEA. CDR3 in DNA: TGCAGCGTTTCCGTGGGGGGCTCTGGCTACACCTTC. As protein: CSVSVGGSGYTF. Complete variable domain (other parts from reference TRBV29-1 and TRBJ1-2): SAVISQKPSRDICQRGTSLTIQCQVDSQVTMMFWYRQQPGQSLTLIATANQGSEATYESGFVIDKFPISRPNLTFSTLTVSNMSPEDSSIYLCSVSVGGSGYTFGSGTRLTVV.

V usage is TRBV5-1 and J usage is TRBJ2-2; 13 bases are shared with TRBD2. CDR1 is SGHRS and CDR2 is YFSETQ in the germline V gene. The junction had 6 bases not matched to a gene; V was cut back by 4 bases and J by 0 bases. The CDR3 length is 18 residues. Here the CDR3 DNA reads TGCGCCAGCAGCAATAACGGACTAGCGGGGGCGAACACCGGGGAGCTGTTTTTT. The encoded protein is CASSNNGLAGANTGELFF. Filled out from reference TRBV5-1 and TRBJ2-2, the complete variable domain reads KAGVTQTPRYLIKTRGQQVTLSCSPISGHRSVSWYQQTPGQGLQFLFEYFSETQRNKGNFPGRFSGRQFSNSRSEMNVSTLELGDSALYLCASSNNGLAGANTGELFFGEGSRLTVL.

Comment on this clone: At the DNA level, this CDR3 is encoded by other sequences in the same sample as well. V usage is TRBV6-6 and J usage is TRBJ2-3; D is possibly TRBD1 (6 bases). The germline V and J ends were trimmed by 6 bases and 6 bases, with 16 bases remaining between them. CDR1 MNHNY and CDR2 SVGAGI come from the germline V gene (reference sequence). This CDR3 comprises 14 residues. The CDR3 spells CASSLPAQGDTQYF. CDR3 DNA sequence: TGTGCCAGCAGCCTACCAGCCCAGGGGGATACGCAGTATTTT.

V is TRBV2 and J is TRBJ1-2; 8 positions agree with TRBD1. The CDR3 totals 14 residues. J was trimmed by 4 bases and V by 4 bases; bases with no gene match: 5. Germline loops: CDR1 SNHLY, CDR2 FYNNEI. CDR3 nucleotide sequence: TGTGCCAGCAGTGGCCGGGACAGGCGCTATGGCTACACCTTC. Its protein is CASSGRDRRYGYTF.

This clone was picked up one time. The genes are TRBV5-5 and TRBJ2-2; perhaps D is TRBD1 or TRBD2 (6 bases each). CDR3 length equals 15 residues. Per the germline V gene, CDR1 is SGHKS and CDR2 is YYEKEE (reference sequence). V dropped 2 bases and J dropped 4 bases, with 12 bases sitting between them. For the CDR3, the DNA is TGTGCCAGCAGCTTTGGGGGGCGAGTCACCGGGGAGCTGTTTTTT. The encoded protein is CASSFGGRVTGELFF.